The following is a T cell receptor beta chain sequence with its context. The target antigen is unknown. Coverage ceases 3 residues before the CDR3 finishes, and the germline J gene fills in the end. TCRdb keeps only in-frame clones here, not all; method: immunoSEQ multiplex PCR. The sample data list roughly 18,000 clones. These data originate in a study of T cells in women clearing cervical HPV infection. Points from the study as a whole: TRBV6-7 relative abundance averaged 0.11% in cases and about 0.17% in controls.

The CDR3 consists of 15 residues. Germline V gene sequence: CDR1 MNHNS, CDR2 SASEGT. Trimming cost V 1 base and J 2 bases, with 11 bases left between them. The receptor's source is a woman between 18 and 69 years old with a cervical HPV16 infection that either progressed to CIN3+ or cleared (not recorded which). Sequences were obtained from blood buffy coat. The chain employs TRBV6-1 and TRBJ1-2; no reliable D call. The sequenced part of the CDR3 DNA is TGTGCCAGCAGTGAAGTCCGGACGGGGAACTATGGC. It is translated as CASSEVRTGNYG. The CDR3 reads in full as CASSEVRTGNYGYTF.